Below are 25 T cell receptor beta chains sequenced from a single sample in a study of CD8+ T cells in alopecia areata. Sequencing relied on a cDNA template that was reverse transcribed from extracted RNA. The method was immunoSEQ multiplex PCR; TCRdb's version includes in-frame clones alone and lacks a portion of them. This repertoire lists more than 250,000 clones without singletons; 1.2% sits in the top ten. Markers including CD4, CD8alpha, NKG2D and NKG2ACE guided sorting of pooled cutaneous lymph node cells. The sample taken for sequencing was CD4+ T cells sorted from a lymph node. These receptor sequences come from a C3H/HeJ mouse with alopecia areata. Mouse strain MHC haplotype: H2-k.

Notes on this clone: A much more abundant neighbour one base away suggests this may be a read error. Mouse gene names apply. The read comes to an end 4 residues before the CDR3 does, leaving the germline J gene to fill in the end. This rearrangement joins TRBV5 to TRBJ1-1; 10 nucleotides line up with TRBD1. Per germline, CDR1 LGHNA and CDR2 YNLKQL (reference sequence). V was pared by 2 bases and J by 3 bases, with 3 bases of the junction left unmatched. This CDR3 spans 15 amino acids. The CDR3 DNA, read in part, is TGTGCCAGCAGCCAACCCGGGACAGGGGACACA. This codes for CASSQPGTGDT. The whole CDR3 region reads CASSQPGTGDTEVFF.

This clone was detected a few times. Genes and germline are mouse. The read ends 4 residues early relative to the CDR3; the germline J gene fills the gap. Other DNA sequences from this sample encode an identical CDR3 as well. This rearrangement joins TRBV31 to TRBJ2-5; 8 nucleotides line up with TRBD1. The CDR3 is 13 residues long. The germline V gene has CDR1 GKSSPN and CDR2 SITVG. CDR3 amino acids: CAWSLTGEDTQYF. The sequenced part of the CDR3 DNA is TGTGCCTGGAGTCTGACAGGGGAAGAC.

As concerns this clone: Gene names denote mouse genes. The read ends 4 residues before the CDR3 terminus; that terminus is restored from the germline J gene. The chain links TRBV13-1 to TRBJ2-1, with TRBD1 matching over 11 bases. CDR1 NSHNY and CDR2 SYGAGN come from the germline V gene. V lost 0 bases and J lost 1; bases outside the gene matches: 3. This CDR3 spans 17 amino acids. The covered CDR3 bases are TGTGCCAGCAGTGATGAGGGACAGGGGGGGAACTATGCT. It is translated as CASSDEGQGGNYA. The whole CDR3 sequence is CASSDEGQGGNYAEQFF.

There are a few counts of this clone. Mouse gene names apply. The CDR3 loop is CASGDAGQGVYAEQFF. Partial CDR3 DNA: TGTGCCAGCGGTGATGCGGGCCAGGGGGTCTATGCT. The chain carries TRBV13-2 and TRBJ2-1, with TRBD1 identical over 7 bases. The CDR3 is cut off 4 residues early in the read; its end comes from the germline J gene. V shed 0 bases and J 3 bases; nucleotides not matched to a gene: 6. CDR1 NNHNN and CDR2 SYGAGS come from the germline V gene (reference sequence). This CDR3 has 16 residues.

Note on this clone: The gene names here belong to mouse. Coverage ceases 4 residues before the CDR3 finishes, and the germline J gene fills in the end. The chain uses TRBV13-3 and TRBJ2-3, with a tentative D call TRBD2 (5 bases). V gave up 4 bases and J gave up 0 bases, with 9 bases separating them. The CDR3 is 14 amino acids. The germline V gene encodes CDR1 NNHDY and CDR2 SYVADS. CDR3 bases read: TGTGCCAGCAGTCGGACTTTTAGTGCAGAA. Translated: CASSRTFSAE. The CDR3 in full is CASSRTFSAETLYF.

As for this clone: The gene names given are mouse names. Partial CDR3 DNA: TGTGCCAGCAGTGATCCCCGGGACAGGGACTCC. It yields the protein CASSDPRDRDS. The full CDR3 reads CASSDPRDRDSDYTF. The gene calls are TRBV3 and TRBJ1-2; 9 nucleotides match TRBD1. Read sequence stops 4 residues before the CDR3 end, and the germline J gene provides the missing end. The CDR3 contains 15 residues. V was clipped by 6 bases and J by 3 bases; unmatched bases: 8. CDR1 SNHLY and CDR2 FYNGKV come from the germline V gene (reference sequence).

Worth noting for this clone: Mouse gene names and germline throughout. The CDR3 sequence: CTCSAAREVFF. The DNA read from the CDR3 is TGCACCTGCAGTGCAGCCAGA. This chain joins TRBV1 and TRBJ1-1, with D unresolved. The read comes to an end 4 residues before the CDR3 does, leaving the germline J gene to fill in the end. The CDR3 runs to 11 residues. CDR1 NSQYPW and CDR2 LRSPGD come from the germline V gene (reference sequence).

Comments on this clone: Gene names follow the mouse nomenclature. The read ends 4 residues shy of where the CDR3 ends; the end is completed using the germline J gene. V gene TRBV13-3 combines with J gene TRBJ2-5, with 10 positions matching TRBD1. Germline V CDR1 and CDR2: NNHDY, SYVADS. This CDR3 contains 15 residues. The CDR3 reads CASSDEGTGADTQYF. CDR3 DNA, as far as it was read: TGTGCCAGCAGTGATGAGGGGACAGGGGCAGAC.

Comment on this clone: Gene names are mouse gene names. Read data end 4 residues before the CDR3 end; the end is taken from the germline J gene. Other DNA sequences from this sample encode an identical CDR3 as well. This chain joins TRBV31 and TRBJ1-2, with no clear D. Germline lookup yields CDR1 GKSSPN and CDR2 SITVG. Trimming removed 1 base at V and 2 bases at J, with 8 bases between. The CDR3 runs to 13 residues. The CDR3 bases that were read are TGTGCCTGGAGTCCCCAGAGGAACTCC. This encodes CAWSPQRNS. The whole CDR3 sequence reads CAWSPQRNSDYTF.

Concerning this clone: All gene names here are mouse names. The CDR3 end is not reached by the read, which stops 3 residues before it; the germline J gene fills it in. This rearrangement joins TRBV19 to TRBJ1-6, with 7 bases that match TRBD1. TRBJ1-6 is designated an ORF whose function remains uncertain. With V trimmed by 5 bases and J by 8 bases, 10 bases remained unmatched. The CDR3 loop spans 15 amino acids. The V gene's germline CDR1 is FNHDT and CDR2 SITEND (reference sequence). The CDR3 spells CASRISGQRDSPLYF. The CDR3 DNA, read in part, is TGTGCCAGCAGAATCTCGGGACAGAGGGATTCGCCC.

This clone was seen more than once but under ten times. The gene symbols are mouse symbols. This CDR3 is CASTQDNSPLYF. The CDR3 bases that were read are TGTGCCAGCACCCAAGATAATTCGCCC. The rearrangement uses TRBV19 and TRBJ1-6; D remains unclear. The CDR3 extends 3 residues past the end of the read, so its final part is completed from the germline J gene. TRBJ1-6 is labeled an ORF, and its function is uncertain. The germline V gene has CDR1 FNHDT and CDR2 SITEND (reference sequence). The CDR3 sequence is 12 residues long. V was trimmed by 6 bases and J by 5 bases, leaving 6 bases between them.

In the case of this clone: Genes and germline are mouse. The sequenced fragment ends 4 residues before the CDR3 boundary, so the rest is inferred from the germline J gene. Other DNA sequences in the sample encode the same CDR3. The gene calls are TRBV19 and TRBJ2-7; a weak D match, TRBD2 (7 bases). Germline values: CDR1 FNHDT, CDR2 SITEND (reference sequence). The CDR3 sequence is 13 residues long. CDR3 sequence: CASSILGAYEQYF. The sequenced CDR3 bases are TGTGCCAGCAGTATTCTGGGGGCGTAT.

A remark on this clone: Gene and germline names: mouse. The CDR3 end is not reached by the read, which stops 4 residues before it; the germline J gene fills it in. The same CDR3 is also encoded by other DNA sequences in this sample. The chain has TRBV5 and TRBJ1-2; possibly TRBD1 for D (6 bases). The CDR3 length is 14 residues. Germline V gene data show CDR1 as LGHNA and CDR2 as YNLKQL (reference sequence). V lost 0 bases to trimming and J lost 2 bases, with 7 bases between them. The sequenced part of the CDR3 DNA is TGTGCCAGCAGCCAAGACCAGGGGAACTCC. Encoded protein: CASSQDQGNS. The full CDR3 protein reads CASSQDQGNSDYTF.

There are a few counts of this clone. Genes here carry mouse names. Coverage ceases 4 residues before the CDR3 finishes, and the germline J gene fills in the end. The chain is built from TRBV19 and TRBJ2-5; 9 bases map to TRBD1. Trimming at V came to 6 bases and at J to 3 bases, leaving 8 bases not matched to a gene. The CDR3 consists of 15 residues. The V gene's germline CDR1 is FNHDT and CDR2 SITEND (reference sequence). CDR3 protein: CASKKQGAGQDTQYF. The part of the CDR3 DNA that was read is TGTGCCAGCAAGAAACAGGGGGCTGGGCAAGAC.

Only a few counts were recorded for this clone. Any gene name here is a mouse gene name. The read terminates 4 residues ahead of where the CDR3 ends, so the germline J gene completes it. J is TRBJ2-3 and V is TRBV19; 7 nucleotides line up with TRBD2. V shed 1 base and J 1 base; nucleotides not matched to a gene: 3. This CDR3 contains 15 residues. CDR1 FNHDT and CDR2 SITEND come from the germline V gene (reference sequence). The CDR3 bases that were read are TGTGCCAGCAGTATAATGGGGGGTGGTGCAGAA. This translates into CASSIMGGGAE. The full CDR3 reads CASSIMGGGAETLYF.

Comment on this clone: Mouse germline and gene names are used. This CDR3 reads CASSSGHAEQFF. The covered CDR3 bases are TGTGCCAGCAGTTCAGGGCATGCT. The V call is TRBV13-3, the J call TRBJ2-1, with a tentative D call TRBD1 (5 bases). The read halts 4 residues ahead of the CDR3 end, with the missing end drawn from the germline J gene. The V gene lost 4 bases and the J gene lost 5 bases, with 7 bases spanning the gap. CDR1 and CDR2 (germline): NNHDY, SYVADS. This CDR3 contains 12 residues.

On this clone: The gene symbols are mouse symbols. The CDR3 is cut off 4 residues early in the read; its end comes from the germline J gene. This chain joins TRBV13-1 and TRBJ2-5, with 7 bases fitting TRBD1. The CDR3 contains 15 residues. CDR1 NSHNY and CDR2 SYGAGN come from the germline V gene. The DNA read from the CDR3 is TGTGCCAGCAGTGATGCGGCCAGGGGGAGAGAC. Protein: CASSDAARGRD. From start to end, the CDR3 is CASSDAARGRDTQYF.

Turning to this clone: Gene names refer to mouse genes. CDR3 bases read: TGTGCTAGCAGTCCTCAGGGGGAT. Translation: CASSPQGD. The CDR3, in full, reads CASSPQGDEQYF. The chain has TRBV29 and TRBJ2-7; 7 bases agree with TRBD1. Read coverage stops 4 residues before the CDR3 terminus; the germline J gene supplies the remainder. Germline-derived CDR1 and CDR2 are MSHET and SYDVDS. This CDR3 has 12 residues.

Only a few counts were recorded for this clone. The genes and germline here are from mouse. From the germline J gene comes the end of the CDR3, since the read stops 4 residues before it. Within the sample, other DNA sequences also encode this same CDR3. The chain links TRBV1 to TRBJ1-2, with a possible D match to TRBD1 (6 bases). V was cut by 1 base and J by 0 bases, with 6 bases left in between. The CDR3 has 14 residues. The germline V gene has CDR1 NSQYPW and CDR2 LRSPGD (reference sequence). The CDR3 spells CTCSAGDTNSDYTF. The part of the CDR3 DNA that was read is TGCACCTGCAGTGCAGGGGACACAAACTCC.

This clone was counted a few times. Mouse gene names apply. The CDR3 end is not reached by the read, which stops 4 residues before it; the germline J gene fills it in. V usage is TRBV13-1 and J usage is TRBJ2-5, with TRBD2 as a possible D gene (5 bases). The CDR3 runs 13 residues. Trimming shortened V by 3 bases and J by 3 bases, and 8 bases separated the two germline ends. Germline values: CDR1 NSHNY, CDR2 SYGAGN. Incomplete CDR3 DNA: TGTGCCAGCAGTGCCGCTGGGCAAGAC. It encodes CASSAAGQD. In full, the CDR3 is CASSAAGQDTQYF.

For this clone: The genes are named according to mouse. The read is 4 residues too short to cover the CDR3 end, so that end is filled in from the germline J gene. The V gene is TRBV1, the J gene TRBJ2-2; TRBD2 aligns across 9 bases. The V gene end was trimmed by 3 bases and the J gene end by 6 bases; junction bases not matched to a gene: 2. Germline CDR1 and CDR2: NSQYPW and LRSPGD (reference sequence). This CDR3 is 14 amino acids long. The CDR3 bases that were read are TGCACCTGCAGTGCTTGGGGGGGCGCCGGG. Protein: CTCSAWGGAG. In full, the CDR3 is CTCSAWGGAGQLYF.

In the case of this clone: Gene names denote mouse genes. The CDR3 end is not reached by the read, which stops 4 residues before it; the germline J gene fills it in. Additional DNA sequences in this sample encode the identical CDR3. The chain uses TRBV19 and TRBJ2-5; D is uncertain. The germline V gene has CDR1 FNHDT and CDR2 SITEND (reference sequence). The ends were cut back, 0 bases at V and 2 bases at J, with 4 bases in the middle. This CDR3 has 13 amino acids. CDR3 sequence: CASSIVGQDTQYF. CDR3 DNA, as far as it was read: TGTGCCAGCAGTATAGTGGGCCAAGAC.

This clone was seen repeatedly, ten times or more. Gene names denote mouse genes. The CDR3 is cut off 4 residues early in the read; its end comes from the germline J gene. The sample carries other DNA sequences with the same CDR3. V and J are TRBV13-1 and TRBJ2-3, with 7 bases identical to TRBD2. The V segment lost 3 bases and the J segment 0 bases; nucleotides outside the gene matches: 4. The CDR3 loop spans 15 amino acids. Germline V CDR1 and CDR2: NSHNY, SYGAGN. The CDR3 bases that were read are TGTGCCAGCAGTGGGCCTGGGGGTAGTGCAGAA. This encodes CASSGPGGSAE. The entire CDR3 reads CASSGPGGSAETLYF.

This clone has ten or more counts. The gene names here belong to mouse. The CDR3 is cut off 4 residues early in the read; its end comes from the germline J gene. Different DNA sequences within this sample yield the same CDR3. J is TRBJ1-1 and V is TRBV19; no definite D call. The ends were cut back, 0 bases at V and 1 base at J, with 4 bases in the middle. This CDR3 comprises 13 residues. Germline CDR1 and CDR2: FNHDT and SITEND (reference sequence). The part of the CDR3 DNA that was read is TGTGCCAGCAGTATAGTCAGAAACACA. Its translation is CASSIVRNT. The entire CDR3 is CASSIVRNTEVFF.

In this sample, this clone turned up a few times. The gene symbols are mouse symbols. The read stops 4 residues short of the end of the CDR3; the missing end is completed from the germline J gene. The rearrangement joins TRBV19 to TRBJ2-2; tentative D call: TRBD1 (6 bases). The V and J ends lost 5 bases and 0 bases respectively, with 8 bases between them. The CDR3 length is 14 residues. Per the germline V gene, CDR1 is FNHDT and CDR2 is SITEND (reference sequence). The CDR3 bases that were read are TGTGCCAGCAGGGACAGACCAAACACCGGG. Amino acids: CASRDRPNTG. The full CDR3 sequence reads CASRDRPNTGQLYF.